Shown below are 24 T cell receptor beta chains from a single sample sequenced in a study of blood T cell repertoires in COVID-19 (dated by TCRdb to the early 2020s). Libraries were made using the immunoSEQ multiplex PCR assay. The table was pulled from immuneACCESS by TCRdb, which kept in-frame rearrangements only. Such tables lose some clones; where checked, under half of the loss comes from unresolved V genes, and the rest has no known cause. For this sample there are about 74,000 clones; about 91% appear just once. The top ten constitute more than 1.5% of the sample. The sample comprised peripheral blood. Receptor source: a woman over 75 with active or convalescent COVID-19.

J is TRBJ2-1 and V is TRBV20-1; 8 nucleotides agree with TRBD2. The V gene end was trimmed by 3 bases and the J gene end by 8 bases; junction bases not matched to a gene: 6. The CDR3 has 13 amino acids. The germline V gene encodes CDR1 DFQATT and CDR2 SNEGSKA (reference sequence). CDR3 loop: CSASNGRVDEQFF. CDR3 sequence (DNA): TGCAGTGCTAGTAACGGGAGGGTCGATGAGCAGTTCTTC.

In its sample, this clone was seen once. The chain joins TRBV6-5 to TRBJ2-7, with D perhaps TRBD2 (6 bases). The V and J ends lost 7 bases and 7 bases respectively, with 23 bases between them. Germline V lookup: CDR1 MNHEY, CDR2 SVGAGI. The CDR3 length is 15 residues. DNA of the CDR3: TGTGCCAGCACCCCCTCTAGCGCCCAGGGACGGGAGCAGTACTTC. Its translation: CASTPSSAQGREQYF.

V usage is TRBV28 and J usage is TRBJ1-3; the D gene is possibly TRBD1 (6 bases). This CDR3 comprises 15 residues. Looked up from germline, CDR1 is MDHEN and CDR2 is SYDVKM. The V end was cut by 5 bases, the J end by 5 bases, with 16 bases between. CDR3 nucleotides: TGTGCCAGCAGTCCCCCACAGGGCCCGAGAAACACCATATATTTT. It translates to CASSPPQGPRNTIYF.

This clone was detected only a few times. This chain links TRBV19 with TRBJ1-2; 7 bases fit TRBD1. From germline, CDR1 is LNHDA and CDR2 SQIVND (reference sequence). This CDR3 is built from 14 residues. V shed 3 bases and J 8 bases; nucleotides not matched to a gene: 9. The CDR3 coding sequence is TGTGCCAGTAGTATCCCGGGGGACAGTCGGGGCTACACCTTC. This codes for CASSIPGDSRGYTF. Complete variable domain (other parts from reference TRBV19 and TRBJ1-2): DGGITQSPKYLFRKEGQNVTLSCEQNLNHDAMYWYRQDPGQGLRLIYYSQIVNDFQKGDIAEGYSVSREKKESFPLTVTSAQKNPTAFYLCASSIPGDSRGYTFGSGTRLTVV.

The V gene is TRBV6-5, the J gene TRBJ1-1; D is possibly TRBD1 (5 bases). CDR1 and CDR2 (germline): MNHEY, SVGAGI. The CDR3 sequence is 13 residues long. V was shortened by 3 bases and J by 7 bases, with 12 bases between the two germline ends. CDR3 region: CASSYGQGLEAFF. The CDR3 DNA follows: TGTGCCAGCAGTTATGGCCAGGGCCTTGAAGCTTTCTTT.

The CDR3 is CASSATRLAGYNQETQYF. The CDR3 DNA follows: TGTGCCAGCAGCGCCACGAGGCTAGCGGGGTATAACCAAGAGACCCAGTACTTC. The chain employs TRBV7-8 and TRBJ2-5; 9 nucleotides match TRBD2. This CDR3 is built from 18 residues. Trimming at V came to 5 bases and at J to 0 bases, leaving 13 bases not matched to a gene. Germline assignment: CDR1 SGHVS and CDR2 FQNEAQ.

The J gene is TRBJ1-1, the V gene TRBV19; 7 nucleotides match TRBD1. J gave up 1 base and V 5 bases, and 4 bases lay outside the gene matches. Germline V CDR1 and CDR2: LNHDA, SQIVND (reference sequence). The CDR3 spans 14 residues. This CDR3 is CASSRWDRNTEAFF. CDR3 sequence (DNA): TGTGCCAGTAGTCGATGGGACAGGAACACTGAAGCTTTCTTT.

This chain joins TRBV11-2 and TRBJ2-5; D is possibly TRBD2 (6 bases). The CDR3 has 13 amino acids. The V and J ends lost 2 bases and 5 bases respectively, with 9 bases between them. Looked up from germline, CDR1 is SGHAT and CDR2 is FQNNGV. The CDR3 nucleotides read TGTGCCAGCAGCTTATGGGGGGAGGAGACCCAGTACTTC. It is translated as CASSLWGEETQYF.

This chain connects TRBV5-6 to TRBJ2-5, with 9 bases identical to TRBD2. CDR3 size: 14 residues. V shed 0 bases and J 5 bases; nucleotides not matched to a gene: 2. The germline V gene encodes CDR1 SGHDT and CDR2 YYEEEE. DNA for the CDR3: TGTGCCAGCAGCTTGGCTAGCGGGACGGAGACCCAGTACTTC. Protein: CASSLASGTETQYF. Based on the CDR3 plus reference TRBV5-6 and TRBJ2-5, the full variable domain is DAGVTQSPTHLIKTRGQQVTLRCSPKSGHDTVSWYQQALGQGPQFIFQYYEEEERQRGNFPDRFSGHQFPNYSSELNVNALLLGDSALYLCASSLASGTETQYFGPGTRLLVL.

The gene calls are TRBV6-5 and TRBJ1-2, with D maybe TRBD1 (6 bases). CDR3 length equals 12 residues. CDR1 is MNHEY, CDR2 SVGAGI, per germline. The V gene lost 5 bases and the J gene lost 6 bases, with 10 bases spanning the gap. CDR3 sequence: CASSTQGHGYTF. CDR3 DNA: TGTGCCAGCAGTACCCAGGGGCATGGCTACACCTTC.

The V and J genes are TRBV5-1 and TRBJ2-3; 8 nucleotides line up with TRBD1. J was trimmed by 1 base and V by 5 bases; bases with no gene match: 3. From germline, CDR1 is SGHRS and CDR2 YFSETQ. There are 14 residues in the CDR3. The CDR3 DNA is TGCGCCAGCAGTAGGGGACAGGGCACAGATACGCAGTATTTT. Protein sequence: CASSRGQGTDTQYF.

This chain connects TRBV27 to TRBJ1-2; no reliable D call. Trimming left V 2 bases short and J 8 bases short, with 12 bases between. The CDR3 totals 13 residues. Germline V gives CDR1 MNHEY, CDR2 SMNVEV (reference sequence). In DNA, the CDR3 is TGTGCCAGCAGTTTAGTCCCGGAGGGAGGCTACACCTTC. Protein: CASSLVPEGGYTF.

The chain has TRBV7-8 and TRBJ1-5; no clear D gene. The germline V and J ends were trimmed by 3 bases and 3 bases, with 6 bases remaining between them. Germline loops: CDR1 SGHVS, CDR2 FQNEAQ. This CDR3 comprises 13 residues. CDR3 bases: TGTGCCAGCAGCTTGTCCTACAATCAGCCCCAGCATTTT. Protein: CASSLSYNQPQHF. The variable domain in full, completed from reference TRBV7-8 and TRBJ1-5, reads GAGVSQSPRYKVAKRGQDVALRCDPISGHVSLFWYQQALGQGPEFLTYFQNEAQLDKSGLPSDRFFAERPEGSVSTLKIQRTQQEDSAVYLCASSLSYNQPQHFGDGTRLSIL.

This clone came up a few times. This chain joins TRBV10-1 and TRBJ1-5; tentative D call: TRBD1 (6 bases). Trimming stripped 4 bases from V and 7 bases from J, with 29 bases between. The CDR3 length is 19 residues. Germline V gives CDR1 WNHNN, CDR2 SYGVQD (reference sequence). CDR3 DNA sequence: TGCGCCAGCAGTGGTGGCCAACGGGCGGGGGCAAACAAAGGGCAGCCCCAGCATTTT. This sequence encodes CASSGGQRAGANKGQPQHF.

The chain combines TRBV18 with TRBJ1-1; 7 bases match TRBD1. Per germline, CDR1 KGHSH and CDR2 LQKENI. This CDR3 has 14 residues. V gave up 6 bases and J gave up 0 bases; unmatched junction bases: 4. CDR3 sequence: CASSPTGMNTEAFF. CDR3 nucleotides: TGTGCCAGCTCTCCGACAGGGATGAACACTGAAGCTTTCTTT.

V gene TRBV10-2 combines with J gene TRBJ2-2; TRBD2 matches 11 bases. V trimming: 2 bases; J trimming: 1 base; junction bases outside the gene matches: 9. Germline assignment: CDR1 WSHSY and CDR2 SAAADI. The CDR3 length is 19 residues. The CDR3 loop is CASSEPHMTSGVNTGELFF. Here the CDR3 DNA reads TGCGCCAGCAGTGAGCCCCATATGACTAGCGGGGTGAACACCGGGGAGCTGTTTTTT.

V is TRBV27 and J is TRBJ2-2; D remains unclear. In germline, CDR1 is MNHEY, CDR2 SMNVEV (reference sequence). The CDR3 runs 14 residues. Trimming pared 4 bases from V and 1 base from J, leaving 7 bases between. The CDR3 region is CASSYLRNTGELFF. In nucleotides, the CDR3 is TGTGCCAGCAGTTACCTCAGGAACACCGGGGAGCTGTTTTTT.

In DNA, the CDR3 is TGTGCCAGCAGCCCCGGGGGGGCGAGGGTTCCCCCGCGGGAGCAGTACTTC. As protein: CASSPGGARVPPREQYF. This sequence joins TRBV7-9 and TRBJ2-7; the match to TRBD2 covers 8 bases. Trimming removed 5 bases from V and 7 bases from J; junction bases left unmatched: 19. Looked up from germline, CDR1 is SEHNR and CDR2 is FQNEAQ (reference sequence). There are 17 residues in the CDR3.

The gene calls are TRBV5-4 and TRBJ1-3; D may be TRBD1 (5 bases). This CDR3 contains 13 residues. V gave up 4 bases and J gave up 4 bases, with 9 bases separating them. Germline loops: CDR1 SGHNT, CDR2 YYREEE (reference sequence). The CDR3 DNA sequence: TGTGCCAGCAGCCGGAACAGGGGAAACACCATATATTTT. Translation gives CASSRNRGNTIYF.

The chain employs TRBV18 and TRBJ1-2, with TRBD1 identical over 7 bases. CDR1 is KGHSH and CDR2 is LQKENI in the germline V gene. This CDR3 is built from 14 residues. J lost 6 bases, V lost 3 bases, and 7 bases had no gene match. The CDR3 protein is CASSPGQEVHGYTF. The CDR3 bases are TGTGCCAGCTCACCCGGACAGGAAGTCCATGGCTACACCTTC.

J is TRBJ2-1 and V is TRBV24-1, with 9 bases matching TRBD1. V dropped 4 bases and J dropped 6; count of bases not matched to a gene: 9. Germline loops: CDR1 KGHDR, CDR2 SFDVKD. This CDR3 region has 16 residues. CDR3 sequence: CATSDASGQGLNEQFF. The CDR3 bases are TGTGCCACCAGTGACGCCTCGGGACAGGGACTCAATGAGCAGTTCTTC.

This chain joins TRBV19 and TRBJ1-5; D remains unclear. The germline V and J ends were trimmed by 7 bases and 2 bases, with 15 bases remaining between them. The CDR3 consists of 15 residues. Per the germline V gene, CDR1 is LNHDA and CDR2 is SQIVND (reference sequence). Written as DNA, the CDR3 is TGTGCCAGTACTAGCGTCCCGACCGGCAATCAGCCCCAGCATTTT. Translated: CASTSVPTGNQPQHF.

The V gene is TRBV4-1, the J gene TRBJ2-3, with D unresolved. CDR1 is MGHRA and CDR2 is YSYEKL in the germline V gene. The V gene lost 1 base and the J gene lost 0 bases, with 11 bases spanning the gap. CDR3 size: 16 residues. In nucleotides, the CDR3 is TGCGCCAGCAGCCAAGGGCGGTCGTCTAGCACAGATACGCAGTATTTT. It is translated as CASSQGRSSSTDTQYF.

For this clone: Its ends do not fully match the called genes, so a read error is possible. The gene calls are TRBV5-6 and TRBJ1-2, with TRBD1 matching 11 bases. Germline lookup yields CDR1 SGHDT and CDR2 YYEEEE. This CDR3 is 13 amino acids long. CDR3 protein: CASSLGTGGYGAF. In DNA, the CDR3 is TGTGCCAGCAGCTTGGGGACAGGGGGCTATGGGGCCTTC.